One and the same sample provided the 3 T cell receptor beta chains below, sequenced in a study of CD8 T cells in ankylosing spondylitis. The study, taken as a whole, reports: What seemed typical of ankylosing spondylitis blood was a TCR beta motif built from about eight highly homologous variants.

TCRdb redid the calling of the 5' RACE reads with MiXCR, one entry per CDR3 protein. Of 450,000 or so distinct CDR3 sequences in the sample, 26% were seen once. The antigens these receptors bind are not known. Specimen: blood, either unsorted or a sorted T cell fraction (not recorded which). These receptors all come from a male donor with ankylosing spondylitis.

The V call is TRBV6-1, the J call TRBJ1-3; D ambiguous. CDR1 MNHNS and CDR2 SASEGT come from the germline V gene. CDR3 size: 14 residues. V lost 1 base and J lost 3, with 7 bases in between. Here the CDR3 DNA reads TGTGCCAGCAGTGAAGTGGGTGTTGGAAACACCATATATTTT. Translation gives CASSEVGVGNTIYF.

J is TRBJ2-5 and V is TRBV20-1; D is ambiguous. Trimming pared 0 bases from V and 7 bases from J, leaving 12 bases between. The germline CDR1 and CDR2 sequences are DFQATT and SNEGSKA (reference sequence). The CDR3 has 13 amino acids. The CDR3, as DNA: TGCAGTGCTAGAGAATCTAGGATGGGGACCCAGTACTTC. Protein product: CSARESRMGTQYF.

The chain is built from TRBV2 and TRBJ2-7; D may match TRBD1 or TRBD2 (5 bases each). V was pared by 7 bases and J by 2 bases, with 15 bases between. In germline, CDR1 is SNHLY, CDR2 FYNNEI. The CDR3 contains 14 residues. CDR3 DNA sequence: TGTGCCAGCATTTTTCGGGACCGTACCTACGAGCAGTACTTC. It yields the protein CASIFRDRTYEQYF.